This is a list of T cell receptor beta chains from one sample in a study of T cells after yellow fever vaccination. TCRdb passed the 5' RACE reads through MiXCR, listing each CDR3 protein once. The table lists some 350,000 distinct CDR3 sequences, almost 4% of them singletons. The sample here was PBMCs, taken 5 days after the yellow fever booster vaccination. The receptors come from a man aged 18 to 29 who received the YFV17D yellow fever vaccine. CDR3s include the opening cysteine and the closing phenylalanine or tryptophan. A D gene is named only where the DNA matches it firmly. Size values are once, few and many counts, or a class for expanded clones, and some rows have none.

j_gene | v_gene | abundance | len | d_gene | CDR3aa | CDR3nt
TRBJ1-1 | TRBV24-1 | few | 17 | - | CATSDLPLRTSSTEAFF | TGTGCCACCAGTGATTTGCCCTTACGGACAAGTTCGACTGAAGCTTTCTTT
TRBJ2-7 | TRBV15 | many | 13 | - | CATSSRVNYEQYF | TGTGCCACCAGCTCACGGGTAAACTACGAGCAGTACTTC
TRBJ2-1 | TRBV7-3 | many | 15 | TRBD2 | CASSLAGGNYNEQFF | TGTGCCAGCAGCCTAGCGGGGGGGAACTACAATGAGCAGTTCTTC
TRBJ2-5 | TRBV5-6 | many | 13 | - | CASSSLAAETQYF | TGTGCCAGCAGCTCTCTAGCTGCCGAGACCCAGTACTTC
TRBJ2-1 | TRBV20-1 | - | 15 | - | CSARDSPGRFNEQFF | TGCAGTGCTAGAGATTCCCCAGGGAGGTTCAATGAGCAGTTCTTC
TRBJ1-1 | TRBV6-5 | many | 15 | - | CASSKRPIPGTEAFF | TGTGCCAGCAGTAAGCGTCCCATTCCTGGCACTGAAGCTTTCTTT
TRBJ2-2 | TRBV18 | - | 15 | - | CASSPRGQNTGELFF | TGTGCCAGCTCACCACGGGGACAGAACACCGGGGAGCTGTTTTTT
TRBJ2-5 | TRBV4-3 | - | 14 | - | CASSRSDRRETQYF | TGCGCCAGCAGCCGCTCGGACCGCCGGGAGACCCAGTACTTC
TRBJ1-4 | TRBV20-1 | few | 13 | - | CSAQGATNEKLFF | TGCAGTGCCCAGGGAGCAACTAATGAAAAACTGTTTTTT
TRBJ1-2 | TRBV3-1 | few | 14 | - | CASSQQGANYGYTF | TGTGCCAGCAGCCAACAGGGAGCTAACTATGGCTACACCTTC
TRBJ2-5 | TRBV5-1 | many | 20 | TRBD2 | CASSYHALAGVLGSQETQYF | TGCGCCAGCAGCTATCACGCCCTAGCGGGGGTCCTCGGGAGCCAAGAGACCCAGTACTTC
TRBJ1-2 | TRBV29-1 | few | 12 | - | CSVAAGRDGYTF | TGCAGCGTTGCCGCCGGGAGGGATGGCTACACCTTC
TRBJ2-5 | TRBV5-1 | - | 15 | TRBD2 | CASSWGVAGIETQYF | TGCGCCAGCAGCTGGGGGGTAGCGGGAATTGAGACCCAGTACTTC
TRBJ2-5 | TRBV28 | - | 16 | TRBD1 | CASRRRKGQAVETQYF | TGTGCCAGCAGACGCCGTAAAGGACAGGCTGTGGAGACCCAGTACTTC
TRBJ2-6 | TRBV2 | many | 19 | TRBD1 | CASSELRTGSNSGANVLTF | TGTGCCAGCAGTGAGCTTCGGACAGGGTCAAACTCTGGGGCCAACGTCCTGACTTTC
TRBJ2-7 | TRBV5-1 | many | 16 | - | CASSPLSPGKTDEQYF | TGCGCCAGCAGCCCACTCAGTCCGGGGAAGACGGACGAGCAGTACTTC
TRBJ1-2 | TRBV9 | few | 14 | TRBD1 | CASSVSGGAWGYTF | TGTGCCAGCAGCGTATCAGGGGGCGCGTGGGGCTACACCTTC
TRBJ1-2 | TRBV27 | few | 16 | TRBD1 | CASSFSQGQGHYGYTF | TGTGCCAGCAGTTTCTCCCAAGGACAGGGGCACTATGGCTACACCTTC
TRBJ2-5 | TRBV20-1 | few | 14 | TRBD1 | CSARVLTGRETQYF | TGCAGTGCTAGAGTTCTGACAGGGCGGGAGACCCAGTACTTC
TRBJ2-1 | TRBV12-3/TRBV12-4 | - | 13 | - | CASRSHPYNEQFF | TGTGCCAGTCGTTCACACCCTTACAATGAGCAGTTCTTC
TRBJ2-7 | TRBV10-1 | - | 16 | TRBD1 | CASSEIRGTGSHEQYF | TGCGCCAGCAGTGAGATCCGAGGGACAGGGTCCCACGAGCAGTACTTC
TRBJ1-2 | TRBV5-1 | - | 14 | - | CASSLGAREDGYTF | TGCGCCAGCAGCTTGGGGGCCAGGGAGGATGGCTACACCTTC
TRBJ2-2 | TRBV4-1 | - | 15 | - | CASSQDSFNTGELFF | TGCGCCAGCAGCCAAGATTCATTTAACACCGGGGAGCTGTTTTTT
TRBJ2-3 | TRBV15 | many | 15 | - | CATSRAPYITDTQYF | TGTGCCACCAGCAGAGCCCCATATATCACAGATACGCAGTATTTT
TRBJ2-7 | TRBV10-3 | many | 12 | - | CAISDSGQGGIF | TGTGCCATCAGTGATTCCGGACAGGGAGGGATCTTC
TRBJ2-2 | TRBV7-6 | many | 15 | - | CASSLRQGGTGELFF | TGTGCCAGCAGCTTACGACAGGGAGGCACCGGGGAGCTGTTTTTT
TRBJ1-4 | TRBV12-3/TRBV12-4 | - | 15 | - | CASSPGDRRREKLFF | TGTGCCAGCAGTCCCGGGGACCGCCGCCGAGAAAAACTGTTTTTT
TRBJ2-3 | TRBV4-3 | many | 15 | - | CASSQDMWGPDTQYF | TGCGCCAGCAGCCAAGATATGTGGGGGCCAGATACGCAGTATTTT
TRBJ1-5 | TRBV6-2/TRBV6-3 | - | 14 | - | CASRKQGLNQPQHF | TGTGCCAGCAGAAAACAGGGATTGAATCAGCCCCAGCATTTT
TRBJ1-5 | TRBV12-3/TRBV12-4 | - | 14 | - | CASSFQHSNQPQHF | TGTGCCAGCAGTTTCCAGCATAGCAATCAGCCCCAGCATTTT
TRBJ2-5 | TRBV20-1 | many | 14 | - | CSASDGGSQETQYF | TGCAGTGCTAGTGACGGAGGGTCCCAAGAGACCCAGTACTTC
TRBJ2-2 | TRBV18 | - | 15 | - | CASSPPSTNTGELFF | TGTGCCAGCTCACCACCCTCCACGAACACCGGGGAGCTGTTTTTT
TRBJ1-4 | TRBV12-3/TRBV12-4 | few | 14 | - | CASSLNRAGEKLFF | TGTGCCAGCAGTTTAAACAGGGCGGGTGAAAAACTGTTTTTT
TRBJ2-1 | TRBV18 | few | 16 | TRBD2 | CASSPFPTSGGDEQFF | TGTGCCAGCTCACCATTCCCGACTAGCGGGGGCGATGAGCAGTTCTTC
TRBJ2-1 | TRBV11-2 | few | 18 | - | CASSLGSSDRVDYNEQFF | TGTGCCAGCAGCTTAGGATCGTCAGACCGAGTTGACTACAATGAGCAGTTCTTC
TRBJ1-1 | TRBV27 | many | 13 | - | CASSPGLATEAFF | TGTGCCAGCTCCCCGGGGCTGGCCACTGAAGCTTTCTTT
TRBJ1-5 | TRBV24-1 | - | 13 | - | CATSGGRGQPQHF | TGTGCCACTTCCGGGGGCCGGGGCCAGCCCCAGCATTTT
TRBJ1-2 | TRBV5-4 | few | 14 | - | CASSSGNNPYGYTF | TGTGCCAGCAGCTCAGGGAACAACCCCTATGGCTACACCTTC
TRBJ2-6 | TRBV7-2 | - | 17 | TRBD1 | CASSFQGARGGANVLTF | TGTGCCAGCAGCTTTCAGGGGGCGAGAGGTGGGGCCAACGTCCTGACTTTC
TRBJ2-7 | TRBV7-6 | - | 16 | - | CASSLGPGKEAYEQYF | TGTGCCAGCAGCTTAGGTCCAGGGAAAGAGGCCTACGAGCAGTACTTC
TRBJ2-2 | TRBV2 | few | 15 | - | CASSERTRNTGELFF | TGTGCCAGCAGTGAGCGGACTCGGAACACCGGGGAGCTGTTTTTT
TRBJ1-2 | TRBV19 | - | 15 | - | CASSLLPGTAFGYTF | TGTGCCAGTAGTCTCCTCCCCGGGACCGCATTCGGCTACACCTTC
TRBJ2-6 | TRBV6-6 | - | 13 | - | CASTPAGANVLTF | TGTGCCAGCACCCCGGCGGGGGCCAACGTCCTGACTTTC
TRBJ1-6 | TRBV7-9 | few | 13 | - | CASSADLNSPLHF | TGTGCCAGCAGCGCAGACCTTAATTCACCCCTCCACTTT
TRBJ1-5 | TRBV5-1 | many | 13 | - | CASSFGVNQPQHF | TGCGCCAGCAGCTTTGGGGTGAATCAGCCCCAGCATTTT
TRBJ2-7 | TRBV3-1 | - | 14 | - | CASSETVSSYEQYF | TGTGCCAGCAGCGAGACAGTCTCCTCCTACGAGCAGTACTTC
TRBJ2-2 | TRBV7-6 | many | 16 | - | CASSLFPRGATGELFF | TGTGCCAGCAGCTTATTCCCCAGGGGTGCTACCGGGGAGCTGTTTTTT
TRBJ2-7 | TRBV5-5 | few | 13 | - | CASSLSRGSEQYF | TGTGCCAGCAGCTTGAGTCGGGGAAGCGAGCAGTACTTC
TRBJ1-1 | TRBV12-3/TRBV12-4 | many | 14 | TRBD1 | CASTTQGRSTEAFF | TGTGCCAGCACCACACAGGGGAGGAGCACTGAAGCTTTCTTT
TRBJ2-3 | TRBV7-3 | - | 15 | - | CASSLWRGYTDTQYF | TGTGCCAGCAGCTTATGGAGGGGATACACAGATACGCAGTATTTT
TRBJ2-2 | TRBV18 | - | 15 | - | CASSPWERDAGELFF | TGTGCCAGCTCACCATGGGAGAGGGACGCCGGGGAGCTGTTTTTT
TRBJ1-6 | TRBV7-2 | many | 15 | TRBD1 | CASSSGGSYNSPLHF | TGTGCCAGCAGCTCAGGGGGCTCCTATAATTCACCCCTCCACTTT